This T cell receptor (beta chain) was retrieved from a study of cytomegalovirus exposure and HLA in healthy donors. Whole-study context: Researchers previously reported finding roughly 120 million unique TCR beta sequences from some 180 million T cells.

Regarding this clone: What it recognizes is unknown.

General study findings and limits: Excluded were some V segments that proved indistinguishable, including TRBV6-2 and TRBV6-3. Trimming of TCR beta V- and J-genes showed a link, identified in a later analysis, to a missense DCLRE1C variant.

Trimming removed 2 bases from V and 1 base from J; junction bases left unmatched: 8. This CDR3 is 17 amino acids long. Germline loops: CDR1 SGHDT, CDR2 YYEEEE. The study ran its PCR with 60 Vbeta and 13 Jbeta primers. Measured with immunoSEQ multiplex PCR; TCRdb has only the in-frame clones, and not every one. The sample contains 150,000 to 200,000 clones, roughly 86% of which appear only once. Material: PBMCs. The receptor's source is a girl aged 5-17 years in good health and CMV-seropositive. This chain uses TRBV5-6 with TRBJ2-2; 7 bases are shared with TRBD1. The CDR3 DNA sequence: TGTGCCAGCAGCTTTGGTCCCGGGACAGTGAACACCGGGGAGCTGTTTTTT. It is translated as CASSFGPGTVNTGELFF.